Here is one T cell receptor beta chain with its context. The antigen is not known. Clones were read by immunoSEQ multiplex PCR, and TCRdb kept only the in-frame ones, dropping some. The sample has 35,000 to 50,000 clones, 66% seen once. This sample's time point: cycle 4 day 1 (C4D1), after more than five weeks of nivolumab. Brentuximab vedotin exposure varied, and every patient relapsed after autologous stem cell transplantation. The CDR3 is made up of 13 amino acids. V lost 3 bases to trimming and J lost 7 bases; unmatched junction nucleotides: 2. Germline V gives CDR1 LNHDA, CDR2 SQIVND (reference sequence). The sample belongs to a study of PD-1 blockade in classical Hodgkin lymphoma. Study-wide results and caveats: Some patients started nivolumab under 1 year after ASCT, and they were excluded. A reduction in baseline TCR diversity was reportedly seen in newly diagnosed patients relative to healthy donors.

This sequence was found in a human donor with classical Hodgkin lymphoma. V gene TRBV19 combines with J gene TRBJ2-7, with TRBD1 matching 11 bases. This specimen consisted of peripheral blood mononuclear cells (PBMCs), obtained before the fourth cycle of nivolumab. Here the CDR3 reads CASSMDRGREQYF. In nucleotides, the CDR3 is TGTGCCAGTAGTATGGACAGGGGGCGGGAGCAGTACTTC.